Each of the 8 T cell receptor beta chains below was sequenced from the same sample in a study of shared clonotypes between healthy human individuals. Profiling relied on immunoSEQ multiplex PCR, and the TCRdb table lists in-frame clones only, not all of them. The sample records a few million clones, 80% to 95% being singletons. Sequenced input: naive CD4+ T cells from PBMCs. The subset: CD45RA+ positively selected. Source of these receptors: a man younger than 35 in good health. Some clones in this sample may be carry-over from other donors' samples.

This chain joins TRBV5-4 and TRBJ2-3, with D perhaps TRBD2 (5 bases). V shed 0 bases and J shed 6 bases, with 11 bases lying between them. This CDR3 comprises 14 residues. Germline CDR1 SGHNT, CDR2 YYREEE (reference sequence). CDR3 amino acids: CASSLGGSRDTQYF. Written as DNA, the CDR3 is TGTGCCAGCAGCTTGGGCGGGTCAAGGGATACGCAGTATTTT.

V usage is TRBV28 and J usage is TRBJ1-5, with D unclear. The germline CDR1 and CDR2 sequences are MDHEN and SYDVKM. V was pared by 10 bases and J by 5 bases, with 15 bases between. This CDR3 contains 13 residues. CDR3 nucleotides: TGTGCCACCGTCTCCGTGCCCGATCAGCCCCAGCATTTT. This gives the protein CATVSVPDQPQHF.

The CDR3 coding sequence is TGTGCCAGTAGTGTAAACAGGGGAACTGCGGAGACCCAGTACTTC. The encoded protein is CASSVNRGTAETQYF. The V call is TRBV19, the J call TRBJ2-5; 7 nucleotides agree with TRBD1. The V gene end was trimmed by 5 bases and the J gene end by 5 bases; junction bases not matched to a gene: 11. The CDR3 has 15 residues. Per germline, CDR1 LNHDA and CDR2 SQIVND (reference sequence).

This sequence joins TRBV18 and TRBJ2-7, with 9 nucleotides matching TRBD1. The CDR3 totals 16 residues. The V segment lost 4 bases and the J segment 2 bases; nucleotides outside the gene matches: 9. Germline V gene lookup returns CDR1 KGHSH and CDR2 LQKENI. The CDR3 coding sequence is TGTGCCAGCTCACTCATATGGACAGGGGCGGCCTACGAGCAGTACTTC. Residues: CASSLIWTGAAYEQYF.

V usage is TRBV7-9 and J usage is TRBJ2-1; either TRBD1 or TRBD2 may fit D (5 bases each). CDR3 size: 17 residues. Germline CDR1 reads SEHNR; CDR2 reads FQNEAQ (reference sequence). V lost 2 bases and J 7 bases, leaving 21 bases between the germline ends. Written as DNA, the CDR3 is TGTGCCAGCAGCTTAAAGACGAGGGGCCTTGAGGTGAATGAGCAGTTCTTC. The encoded protein is CASSLKTRGLEVNEQFF.

The chain is built from TRBV5-4 and TRBJ1-2, with TRBD1 matching 8 bases. Losses at the gene ends were 4 bases for V and 2 bases for J; bases not matched to a gene: 4. The germline CDR1 and CDR2 sequences are SGHNT and YYREEE (reference sequence). The CDR3 has 14 residues. CDR3 DNA sequence: TGTGCCAGCAGCCCACGGACAGGGAACTATGGCTACACCTTC. Translated: CASSPRTGNYGYTF.

This rearrangement joins TRBV9 to TRBJ2-3; D ambiguous. The V gene's germline CDR1 is SGDLS and CDR2 YYNGEE. The CDR3 runs 14 residues. Trimming removed 4 bases at V and 1 base at J, with 10 bases between. The DNA of the CDR3 is TGTGCCAGCAGCCTCCAGACTCGCACAGATACGCAGTATTTT. It translates to CASSLQTRTDTQYF.

The chain is built from TRBV19 and TRBJ1-2; D is perhaps TRBD1 (5 bases). The CDR3 totals 15 residues. Germline V gene lookup returns CDR1 LNHDA and CDR2 SQIVND (reference sequence). V dropped 9 bases and J dropped 2 bases, with 19 bases sitting between them. CDR3 loop: CASQKTGTDNYGYTF. CDR3 coding DNA: TGTGCCAGCCAAAAGACCGGGACGGACAACTATGGCTACACCTTC. Variable domain in full (rest from reference TRBV19 and TRBJ1-2): DGGITQSPKYLFRKEGQNVTLSCEQNLNHDAMYWYRQDPGQGLRLIYYSQIVNDFQKGDIAEGYSVSREKKESFPLTVTSAQKNPTAFYLCASQKTGTDNYGYTFGSGTRLTVV.